What follows is one T cell receptor (beta chain) and its context. Generated by immunoSEQ multiplex PCR, the TCRdb table keeps only in-frame clones and is missing some. Of 200,000 to 250,000 clones listed, approximately 88% were seen once; the top ten hold just under 6.5%. The data originate from a study of blood T cell repertoires in COVID-19. At the level of the study: PBMCs, B-cell-depleted T cells, or T cells provided the cDNA or gDNA that made up the material.

Germline V gives CDR1 SNHLY, CDR2 FYNNEI. CDR3 size: 14 residues. V was clipped by 7 bases and J by 0 bases, with 12 bases between them. This rearrangement joins TRBV2 to TRBJ1-1; D ambiguous. This TCR came from a woman aged 25 to 45 with COVID-19, enrolled during active disease. Sequencing was done on a sample of peripheral blood. The CDR3 sequence is CASTSRSMNTEAFF. As DNA, the CDR3 is TGTGCCAGCACCTCACGGAGCATGAACACTGAAGCTTTCTTT.